Listed below are T cell receptor beta chains from one sample, sequenced in a study of siplizumab effects on memory and regulatory T cells. Assay used: immunoSEQ multiplex PCR; TCRdb lists only in-frame clones, some missing. Of 90,000 to 110,000 clones in the sample, about 90% are singletons; the top ten hold around 0.73%. The sample comprised Tregs sorted from blood. Receptors were obtained from a human donor in good health. CDR3s include the opening cysteine and the closing phenylalanine or tryptophan. Fields, in order: V gene, J gene, CDR3 protein.

v_gene: TRBV6-6; j_gene: TRBJ1-1; CDR3aa: CASSYGAMNTEAFF
v_gene: TRBV5-1; j_gene: TRBJ2-1; CDR3aa: CASGRDGAYNEQFF
v_gene: TRBV4-2; j_gene: TRBJ2-3; CDR3aa: CASSWTPGSTDTQYF
v_gene: TRBV14; j_gene: TRBJ2-7; CDR3aa: CASGYGYEQYF
v_gene: TRBV18; j_gene: TRBJ1-5; CDR3aa: CASSPRPEISNQPQHF
v_gene: TRBV11-3; j_gene: TRBJ2-7; CDR3aa: CASSSDYEQYF
v_gene: TRBV11-1; j_gene: TRBJ2-5; CDR3aa: CASSLRVQETQYF
v_gene: TRBV4-2; j_gene: TRBJ2-7; CDR3aa: CASSQVQQVAYEQYF
v_gene: TRBV28; j_gene: TRBJ2-3; CDR3aa: CASSLQGTDTQYF
v_gene: TRBV18; j_gene: TRBJ1-5; CDR3aa: CASSPRSGDQPQHF
v_gene: TRBV5-4; j_gene: TRBJ2-6; CDR3aa: CASTSDRTRSGANVLTF
v_gene: TRBV19; j_gene: TRBJ2-3; CDR3aa: CASTVAGYTDTQYF
v_gene: TRBV27; j_gene: TRBJ1-2; CDR3aa: CASSLSTVNLSPVF
v_gene: TRBV6-6; j_gene: TRBJ1-1; CDR3aa: CASSSTGVGEAFF
v_gene: TRBV19; j_gene: TRBJ2-7; CDR3aa: CASRTQGLAGGYEQYF
v_gene: TRBV6-1; j_gene: TRBJ2-7; CDR3aa: CASFYRDSNEQYF
v_gene: TRBV30; j_gene: TRBJ1-4; CDR3aa: CAWSKGGEKLFF
v_gene: TRBV28; j_gene: TRBJ1-1; CDR3aa: CASQPGQMNTEAFF
v_gene: TRBV25-1; j_gene: TRBJ2-3; CDR3aa: CASSEYMGTYTDTQYF
v_gene: TRBV19; j_gene: TRBJ1-2; CDR3aa: CASSRSGRDYGYTF
v_gene: TRBV6-4; j_gene: TRBJ1-6; CDR3aa: CASTRGRVRSPLHF
v_gene: TRBV5-1; j_gene: TRBJ2-7; CDR3aa: CASTRTVGETYEQYF
v_gene: TRBV18; j_gene: TRBJ1-1; CDR3aa: CASSPWQGMNTEAFF
v_gene: TRBV7-9; j_gene: TRBJ2-5; CDR3aa: CASSPSRGTMETQYF
v_gene: TRBV7-2; j_gene: TRBJ2-1; CDR3aa: CASSSYSRSYNEQFF
v_gene: TRBV6-6; j_gene: TRBJ2-7; CDR3aa: CASSYSREQNSYEQYF
v_gene: TRBV4-2; j_gene: TRBJ2-5; CDR3aa: CASSQEGLGGPKLETQYF
v_gene: TRBV18; j_gene: TRBJ2-1; CDR3aa: CASSSGDPSGRVGEQFF
v_gene: TRBV7-2; j_gene: TRBJ1-2; CDR3aa: CASSLFGDGYTF
v_gene: TRBV5-4; j_gene: TRBJ1-5; CDR3aa: CASSPDGDQPQHF
v_gene: TRBV6-5; j_gene: TRBJ1-3; CDR3aa: CASSYGVTGAINTIYF
v_gene: TRBV20-1; j_gene: TRBJ2-1; CDR3aa: CSASSGKQFF